The clone carrying this TCR beta chain was seen only a few times. The record originates from a study of blood T cells in healthy people across ages. Study-wide context: About one barcoded beta molecule per two T cells was the capture yield of template switching.

A second 7 to 11 cycle PCR used barcoded and J-beta primers. Each TCR beta cDNA got a 12-nucleotide random molecular identifier. Every sample returned 2.5 million or more CDR3-containing paired-end reads. TCRdb itself ran the 5' RACE reads through MiXCR, one entry per CDR3 protein. The top ten hold less than 15% of the sample, which has around 1,100,000 distinct CDR3 sequences, less than 45% seen once. The sequenced sample consisted of blood. This TCR derives from a man younger than 35 in good health.

CDR3 nucleotides: TGTGCCAGCAGCCCAATCCGCCGCTCAGATACGCAGTATTTT. Its protein is CASSPIRRSDTQYF. The chain employs TRBV14 and TRBJ2-3; no clear D gene. The CDR3 covers 14 residues. CDR1 is SGHDN and CDR2 is FVKESK in the germline V gene. V was cut by 4 bases and J by 4 bases, with 12 bases left in between.